A single sample is the source of the 19 T cell receptor beta chains below, sequenced in a study of T cells after yellow fever vaccination. TCRdb called the 5' RACE reads again in MiXCR, with one record for every CDR3 protein. The sample holds more than 350,000 distinct CDR3 sequences, around 10% seen once. The source material was PBMCs, sampled on the day of the first yellow fever vaccination. The receptors shown here come from a man younger than 35 who received the YFV17D yellow fever vaccine.

CDR3 residues: CSAIMPSGQPQHF. The DNA of the CDR3 is TGCAGTGCTATAATGCCCTCAGGGCAGCCCCAGCATTTT. This chain uses TRBV20-1 with TRBJ1-5, with a weak D call TRBD1 (5 bases). The CDR3 runs 13 residues. Trimming removed 4 bases at V and 7 bases at J, with 14 bases between. Germline CDR1 DFQATT, CDR2 SNEGSKA (reference sequence).

V gene TRBV11-2 combines with J gene TRBJ2-3; TRBD2 might be the D (5 bases). Trimming took off 2 bases at V and 5 bases at J, with 8 bases between the two ends. CDR3 length equals 13 residues. Germline-derived CDR1 and CDR2 are SGHAT and FQNNGV. The CDR3 protein is CASSLFAGDTQYF. The CDR3 bases are TGTGCCAGCAGCTTATTCGCGGGAGATACGCAGTATTTT.

The rearrangement links TRBV5-4 to TRBJ1-1, with TRBD1 identical over 7 bases. Unmatched junction bases numbered 12, after V lost 4 bases and J lost 6 bases. Germline V gives CDR1 SGHNT, CDR2 YYREEE (reference sequence). The CDR3 has 15 amino acids. This CDR3 is CASSPGGGMAAEAFF. CDR3 coding DNA: TGTGCCAGCAGCCCAGGGGGGGGGATGGCCGCTGAAGCTTTCTTT.

The chain couples TRBV7-7 to TRBJ2-2, with D perhaps matching TRBD1 (6 bases). The germline V and J ends were trimmed by 1 base and 8 bases, with 11 bases remaining between them. Germline V gene data show CDR1 as SSHAT and CDR2 as FNYEAQ (reference sequence). This CDR3 has 14 amino acids. The CDR3 DNA is TGTGCCAGCAGCTTAGACCTGGGGGCTGGGGAGCTGTTTTTT. Its protein is CASSLDLGAGELFF.

This clonotype was seen a handful of times. This chain's CDR3 is CASSPKDRGWDEQFF. CDR3 DNA sequence: TGTGCCAGCAGCCCGAAAGACAGGGGGTGGGATGAGCAGTTCTTC. The V and J genes are TRBV7-2 and TRBJ2-1, with 9 bases lining up with TRBD1. CDR1 is SGHTA, CDR2 FQGNSA, per germline. V lost 5 bases, J lost 8 bases, and 10 bases stayed unmatched. The CDR3 runs to 15 residues.

The chain links TRBV5-1 to TRBJ2-3, with D possibly matching TRBD1 (6 bases). CDR1 is SGHRS, CDR2 YFSETQ, per germline. V lost 0 bases and J lost 5, with 13 bases in between. This CDR3 contains 15 residues. Here the CDR3 reads CASSLGLQGQDTQYF. CDR3 nucleotides: TGCGCCAGCAGCTTGGGCCTACAGGGTCAAGATACGCAGTATTTT.

The gene calls are TRBV27 and TRBJ2-6, with 11 bases fitting TRBD2. Germline V lookup: CDR1 MNHEY, CDR2 SMNVEV (reference sequence). The CDR3 extends over 19 amino acids. The junction had 8 bases not matched to a gene; V was cut back by 3 bases and J by 1 base. CDR3 sequence: CASSFALLAGGSGANVLTF. In DNA form, the CDR3 reads TGTGCCAGCAGTTTTGCCCTGCTAGCGGGGGGATCTGGGGCCAACGTCCTGACTTTC.

V usage is TRBV27 and J usage is TRBJ2-1; either TRBD1 or TRBD2 may supply D (5 bases each). With 4 bases removed from V and 2 bases from J, the gap between germline ends came to 12 bases. Per the germline V gene, CDR1 is MNHEY and CDR2 is SMNVEV (reference sequence). The CDR3 totals 15 residues. CDR3 DNA sequence: TGTGCCAGCAGTTCCCAGGGACCGGCCTACAATGAGCAGTTCTTC. Amino acid sequence: CASSSQGPAYNEQFF.

The genes are TRBV20-1 and TRBJ2-7; TRBD1 might be the D (7 bases). Germline V CDR1 and CDR2: DFQATT, SNEGSKA (reference sequence). The length of the CDR3 is 15 residues. Between the trimmed V and J ends, which lost 6 bases and 5 bases, there was a span of 23 bases. CDR3 in DNA: TGCAGTGCCATCAGGGGGGCCAGGGAAGGGAACGAGCAGTACGTC. It codes for CSAIRGAREGNEQYV.

CDR3 DNA: TGTGCCAGCAGTTTCCAAGACTCTGGAAACACCATATATTTT. This gives the protein CASSFQDSGNTIYF. The V gene is TRBV12-3 or TRBV12-4, the J gene TRBJ1-3, with D unresolved. V was pared by 3 bases and J by 0 bases, with 6 bases between. This CDR3 region has 14 residues.

The chain uses TRBV11-3 and TRBJ2-2; 9 nucleotides agree with TRBD1. V shed 4 bases, J shed 5 bases, and the junction held 23 bases outside the gene matches. The CDR3 has 21 residues. CDR1 and CDR2 (germline): SGHNT, YENEEA. The CDR3 here is CASSSALFRTGVSKKTGELFF. Written as DNA, the CDR3 is TGTGCCAGCAGCTCCGCTTTGTTCCGGACAGGGGTTAGTAAGAAGACCGGGGAGCTGTTTTTT.

V usage is TRBV7-9 and J usage is TRBJ1-1, with D possibly TRBD1 on 5 matching bases. The CDR3 is 16 amino acids. Trimming removed 4 bases at V and 1 base at J, with 16 bases between. Germline V gene sequence: CDR1 SEHNR, CDR2 FQNEAQ (reference sequence). CDR3 amino acids: CASSSTPGSGNTEAFF. Written as DNA, the CDR3 is TGTGCCAGCAGCTCAACCCCAGGGTCGGGGAACACTGAAGCTTTCTTT.

The chain combines TRBV12-3 or TRBV12-4 with TRBJ2-7; D is possibly TRBD2 (5 bases). Trimming removed 7 bases at V and 3 bases at J, with 16 bases between. This CDR3 is 14 amino acids long. DNA for the CDR3: TGTGCCAGCAAGAGGGTGACGAAATTCTACGAGCAGTACGTC. It translates to CASKRVTKFYEQYV.

The chain recombines TRBV5-1 with TRBJ1-3; D perhaps matches TRBD1 (5 bases). This CDR3 is built from 15 residues. The V and J ends lost 5 bases and 2 bases respectively, with 14 bases between them. Germline values: CDR1 SGHRS, CDR2 YFSETQ. The CDR3 sequence: CASSQGTDTGNTIYF. CDR3 in DNA: TGCGCCAGCAGTCAAGGGACCGATACTGGAAACACCATATATTTT.

The chain is built from TRBV27 and TRBJ1-2; TRBD1 matches 9 bases. Germline values: CDR1 MNHEY, CDR2 SMNVEV (reference sequence). The CDR3 sequence is 13 residues long. V trimming: 6 bases; J trimming: 8 bases; junction bases outside the gene matches: 7. The CDR3 region is CASRRQGGGGYTF. CDR3 nucleotides: TGTGCCAGCAGACGACAGGGGGGAGGAGGCTACACCTTC.

The CDR3 DNA is TGTGCCAGCAGCCACACGGCCACTGAAGCTTTCTTT. Encoded protein: CASSHTATEAFF. V is TRBV6-5 and J is TRBJ1-1; D gene unclear. Trimming cost V 6 bases and J 4 bases, with 9 bases left between them. CDR1 is MNHEY and CDR2 is SVGAGI in the germline V gene. The CDR3 contains 12 residues.

At least ten counts were recorded for this clonotype. This chain connects TRBV10-3 to TRBJ1-1; possibly TRBD1 for D (5 bases). Germline loops: CDR1 ENHRY, CDR2 SYGVKD. CDR3 length equals 12 residues. V dropped 6 bases and J dropped 4 bases, with 9 bases sitting between them. The chain's CDR3 is CAIRGGGTEAFF. The DNA of the CDR3 is TGTGCCATCAGGGGGGGTGGCACTGAAGCTTTCTTT.

The V gene is TRBV6-1, the J gene TRBJ2-2, with D perhaps matching TRBD1 or TRBD2 (5 bases each). Germline CDR1 is MNHNS and CDR2 is SASEGT. V lost 6 bases and J 8 bases, leaving 19 bases between the germline ends. This CDR3 is built from 15 residues. The CDR3: CASRDGAFSPGELFF. The CDR3 coding sequence is TGTGCCAGCAGGGACGGGGCTTTTAGTCCTGGGGAGCTGTTTTTT.

This clonotype has a handful of counts. The chain couples TRBV4-1 to TRBJ2-2, with D tentatively TRBD2 (5 bases). The CDR3 is made up of 15 amino acids. Deletions cut 0 bases from V and 4 bases from J, with 9 bases between. CDR1 is MGHRA and CDR2 is YSYEKL in the germline V gene. The CDR3 loop is CASSQEASRTGELFF. DNA for the CDR3: TGCGCCAGCAGCCAAGAGGCTAGCCGCACCGGGGAGCTGTTTTTT.